This TCR beta chain came from a study of blood T cell repertoires in COVID-19 (dated by TCRdb to 2020 to 2021). Background for the entire study: Samples covering the acute and convalescent phases of COVID-19 were provided by collaborators in the United States, Italy and Spain. The dataset comprised deeply sampled blood TCRbeta repertoires from subjects exposed to, actively infected with, or recovered from COVID-19. The repertoires were released in a freely available public database meant as a resource for research on the immune response to SARS-CoV-2. The material from the prospective study consisted of cDNA or gDNA derived from T cells, B-cell-depleted T cells, or PBMCs. Samples were obtained from the ongoing ImmuneRACE study (first 160 participants) and from about 1,300 subjects provided by 6 global collaborators. HLA class I and class II types, where available, came from metadata supplied by the sample provider rather than from assay-based typing. The sample metadata nearly always contained a de-identified subject ID, COVID-19 status, age in years and sex. Beyond this particular receptor, the publication reports: How much clinical and demographic metadata was included differed by source and by participant, and the metadata was provided uncurated.

The immunoSEQ Assay, a bias-controlled multiplex PCR, was used to amplify TCRbeta CDR3 regions from genomic DNA. Under the source paper's analysis protocol: The number of nucleated cells in each sample was estimated by amplification of reference gene primers within the assay. To quantify the absolute abundance of each unique TCRbeta CDR3 rearrangement, sequence reads were collapsed and filtered. Productive Simpson clonality was computed per sample as the square root of Simpson's diversity index over productive rearrangements. TCRdb carries this immuneACCESS record with in-frame sequences only. Its versions omit some clonotypes, under half of them owing to an unresolved V gene in the studies checked, with the rest unexplained. From that table come the V and J calls and clone size; the DNA was used to work out D and trimming. Here the sample has 150,000 to 200,000 clones; just under 85% occur a single time. Jointly, the top ten make up 22% of the sample.

A note on this clone: Its antigen target is currently unknown. No per-base quality is available; no much larger clone lies one base away.

V is pared back by 5 bases and J by 8 bases, with 18 bases lying between the germline termini. Counted from cysteine to phenylalanine, this CDR3 has 14 amino acids. Only CDR3 DNA remains: 42 bases, in frame from the first base. The germline V gene (reference sequence) gives CDR1 as SEHNR and CDR2 as FQNEAQ. Whole blood was collected in K2EDTA tubes by collaborating institutions according to the institutions' own protocols. For TCRbeta analysis, collaborator samples were shipped as frozen whole blood, as isolated PBMCs, or as DNA extracted from either sample type. Sequenced: peripheral blood. The clonotype was recovered from an elderly woman with acute or convalescent COVID-19. This receptor chain uses TRBV7-9 and TRBJ1-2, with a weak D call of TRBD1 (6 bases match). The CDR3 is CASSLQTGMEGYTF. The DNA is TGTGCCAGCAGCCTACAAACAGGGATGGAAGGCTACACCTTC.